The clone carrying this T cell receptor (beta chain) was recorded a few times. This record comes from a study of blood T cell repertoires in COVID-19. Turning to the study itself: The study drew acute and convalescent COVID-19 samples from the United States, Italy and Spain. PBMCs, B-cell-depleted T cells, or T cells were the source of the cDNA or gDNA that made up the material.

Germline V gives CDR1 SGDLS, CDR2 YYNGEE. The V gene lost 0 bases and the J gene lost 3 bases, with 9 bases spanning the gap. This CDR3 is 14 amino acids long. Measured with immunoSEQ multiplex PCR; TCRdb has only the in-frame clones, and not every one. Found here are 100,000 to 150,000 clones, roughly 83% of them singletons; the top ten hold 37%. The gene calls are TRBV9 and TRBJ2-5, with a possible D match to TRBD1 (6 bases). This sequence was found in a man aged 40-55 years with active or convalescent COVID-19. The sample taken for sequencing was peripheral blood. The DNA of the CDR3 is TGTGCCAGCAGCGTAGCGGGACAAGAAGAGACCCAGTACTTC. It yields the protein CASSVAGQEETQYF.